This TCR beta chain is drawn from a study of cytomegalovirus exposure and HLA in healthy donors. Notes on the study in general: Data from an earlier analysis indicated that most TCR beta V segments were productive either about 87% or about 30% of the time.

On this clone itself: What it binds is not known.

The PCR made use of 60 Vbeta and 13 Jbeta primers. TCRdb keeps only in-frame clones here, not all; method: immunoSEQ multiplex PCR. The sample carries some 160,000 clones, more than 65% recorded once. The CDR3 spans 15 residues. CDR1 is SGHNT, CDR2 YYREEE, per germline (reference sequence). Germline trimming cut 5 bases from V and 1 base from J; bases unmatched to any gene: 4. The TCR originated in a woman aged 50 to 60 in good health and CMV-seronegative. The rearrangement links TRBV5-4 to TRBJ1-5, with TRBD1 identical over 9 bases. Sequenced input: PBMCs. CDR3 in DNA: TGTGCCAGCAGTCCCGGACAGGGGAGCAATCAGCCCCAGCATTTT. Protein sequence: CASSPGQGSNQPQHF.